This T cell receptor (beta chain) came from a study of blood T cell repertoires in COVID-19. The wider study: T cells, B-cell-depleted T cells, or PBMCs provided the cDNA or gDNA that served as material.

While infection was still active, Seattle patients were enrolled and then followed longitudinally. Profiled with immunoSEQ multiplex PCR; TCRdb holds only in-frame clones, not every one. Of 150,000 to 200,000 clones in the sample, approximately 90% were seen once. The clonotype comes from a man under 40 with COVID-19, enrolled during active disease. The sequenced material came from peripheral blood.

The CDR3 sequence is CASSTQGASYNEQFF. The CDR3 nucleotides are TGTGCCAGCAGCACTCAGGGGGCGTCCTACAATGAGCAGTTCTTC. The chain recombines TRBV7-3 with TRBJ2-1; 8 nucleotides agree with TRBD1. The length of the CDR3 is 15 residues. V lost 5 bases to trimming and J lost 1 base; unmatched junction nucleotides: 4. Germline values: CDR1 SGHTA, CDR2 FQGTGA.